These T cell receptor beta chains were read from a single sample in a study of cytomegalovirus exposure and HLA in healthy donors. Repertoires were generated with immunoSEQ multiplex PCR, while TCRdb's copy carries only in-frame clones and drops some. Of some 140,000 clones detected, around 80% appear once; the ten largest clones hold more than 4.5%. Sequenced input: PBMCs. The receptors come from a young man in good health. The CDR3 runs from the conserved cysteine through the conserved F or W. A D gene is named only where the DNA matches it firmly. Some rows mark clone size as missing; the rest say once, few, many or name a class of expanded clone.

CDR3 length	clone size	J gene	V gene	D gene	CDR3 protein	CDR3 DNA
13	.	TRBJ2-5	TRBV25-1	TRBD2	CANESGSTETQYF	TGTGCCAATGAAAGCGGGAGCACAGAGACCCAGTACTTC
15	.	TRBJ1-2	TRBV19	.	CASSISSGQVHGYTF	TGTGCCAGTAGTATCTCCTCGGGACAAGTACATGGCTACACCTTC
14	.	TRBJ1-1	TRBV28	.	CASSLSPGVVEAFF	TGTGCCAGCAGTTTAAGCCCCGGGGTCGTGGAGGCTTTCTTT
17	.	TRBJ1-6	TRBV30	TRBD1	CAWSASIRDRTNSPLHF	TGTGCCTGGAGTGCCTCAATCCGGGACAGGACAAATTCACCCCTCCACTTT
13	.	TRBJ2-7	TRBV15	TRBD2	CATRTSGRREQYF	TGTGCCACCAGGACGAGCGGGAGGAGGGAGCAGTACTTC
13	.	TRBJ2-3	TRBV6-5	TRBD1	CASSRGFTDTQYF	TGTGCCAGCTCCAGGGGGTTCACAGATACGCAGTATTTT
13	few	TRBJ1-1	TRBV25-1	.	CASSGPRGSEAFF	TGTGCCAGCAGTGGCCCCCGAGGTAGTGAAGCTTTCTTT
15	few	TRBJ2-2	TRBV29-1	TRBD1	CSVNGHRGRTGELFF	TGCAGCGTTAACGGACACAGGGGGCGAACCGGGGAGCTGTTTTTT
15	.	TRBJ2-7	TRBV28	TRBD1	CASSFTAGGWNEQYF	TGTGCCAGCAGTTTTACAGCAGGGGGCTGGAACGAGCAGTACTTC
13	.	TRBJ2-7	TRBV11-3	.	CASSPGHFYEQYF	TGTGCCAGCAGCCCGGGACACTTCTACGAGCAGTACTTC
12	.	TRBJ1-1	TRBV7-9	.	CASSATSTEAFF	TGTGCCAGCAGCGCAACTTCCACTGAAGCTTTCTTT
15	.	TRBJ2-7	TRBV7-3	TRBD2	CTSSLLGGSSYEQYF	TGTACCAGCAGCTTGTTAGGCGGGAGCTCCTACGAGCAGTACTTC
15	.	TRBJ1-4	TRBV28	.	CASSPRAATNEKLFF	TGTGCCAGCAGTCCCCGAGCGGCAACTAATGAAAAACTGTTTTTT
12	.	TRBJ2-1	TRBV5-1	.	CASFQGYNEQFF	TGCGCCAGCTTTCAGGGGTACAATGAGCAGTTCTTC
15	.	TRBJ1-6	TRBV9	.	CASSVGGTRGSPLHF	TGTGCCAGCAGCGTAGGTGGGACACGGGGTTCACCCCTCCACTTT
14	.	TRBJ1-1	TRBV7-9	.	CASQAQGGGTEAFF	TGTGCCAGTCAAGCCCAGGGAGGGGGCACTGAAGCTTTCTTT
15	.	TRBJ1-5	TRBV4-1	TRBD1	CASSLSGTGVQPQHF	TGCGCCAGCAGCCTTTCAGGTACAGGGGTCCAGCCCCAGCATTTT